This T cell receptor (beta chain) was sequenced during a study of T cell responses to AZD1222 COVID-19 vaccine. Regarding the study as a whole: Spike-specific TCRs gained breadth and depth after people received two AZD1222 doses.

This table comes from immunoSEQ multiplex PCR, and its TCRdb copy is limited to in-frame clones, with some not included. The sample lists around 150,000 clones, around 94% occurring once. For this clone: The antigen is unknown.

This CDR3 comprises 15 residues. Germline CDR1 is SGHNT and CDR2 is YYREEE (reference sequence). V lost 0 bases and J lost 6, with 13 bases in between. Sequencing used peripheral blood, obtained on day 0 of AZD1222 vaccination. The chain uses TRBV5-4 and TRBJ1-5, with no clear D. The TCR sequence derives from an adult in good health. The CDR3 region has the DNA TGTGCCAGCAGCTTGGGAGGGAACGTCGGTCAGCCCCAGCATTTT. The encoded protein is CASSLGGNVGQPQHF. Based on the CDR3 plus reference TRBV5-4 and TRBJ1-5, the full variable domain is ETGVTQSPTHLIKTRGQQVTLRCSSQSGHNTVSWYQQALGQGPQFIFQYYREEENGRGNFPPRFSGLQFPNYSSELNVNALELDDSALYLCASSLGGNVGQPQHFGDGTRLSIL.